The 20 T cell receptor beta chains presented below share a single source sample, sequenced in a study of identical twins (dated by TCRdb to 2015 to 2016). Preparation of the library involved 5' RACE. Sequencing took place on an Illumina HiSeq 2000. The raw public reads went through TCRdb reprocessing: fastp at Q25, MiXCR clone calling, in-frame beta chains kept. Each CDR3 protein gets just one entry, which takes the most common genes and DNA from the rows behind it. A total of 1.5 million to 2 million distinct CDR3 sequences appear in this sample, under 35% of them only once. Roughly 0.3% of the sample is taken by the ten largest. The sequencing sample was made of cord blood. The receptors shown here come from a newborn girl in good health.

This sequence joins TRBV5-5 and TRBJ2-3; TRBD1 agrees at 7 bases. J lost 1 base, V lost 4 bases, and 9 bases had no gene match. The CDR3 has 16 residues. Germline V gene sequence: CDR1 SGHKS, CDR2 YYEKEE (reference sequence). CDR3 in DNA: TGTGCCAGCAGCCTTACGACAGGGTGGGGCACAGATACGCAGTATTTT. Residues: CASSLTTGWGTDTQYF.

The V and J genes are TRBV12-3 or TRBV12-4 and TRBJ2-7; D may match TRBD1 or TRBD2 (5 bases each). The germline V and J ends were trimmed by 6 bases and 2 bases, with 14 bases remaining between them. The CDR3 has 14 amino acids. The CDR3 reads CASSPWGPAYEQYF. The CDR3 DNA follows: TGTGCCAGCAGCCCCTGGGGACCAGCCTACGAGCAGTACTTC.

The J gene is TRBJ2-3, the V gene TRBV7-7; maybe TRBD2 (7 bases). CDR1 is SSHAT and CDR2 is FNYEAQ in the germline V gene (reference sequence). Trimming took off 1 base at V and 9 bases at J, with 17 bases between the two ends. The CDR3 is made up of 15 amino acids. The CDR3 region is CASSLVQGGAGTQYF. CDR3 sequence (DNA): TGTGCCAGCAGCTTAGTTCAAGGGGGGGCTGGAACGCAGTATTTT.

The rearrangement joins TRBV24-1 to TRBJ2-7; TRBD2 might be the D (6 bases). This CDR3 has 14 amino acids. Looked up from germline, CDR1 is KGHDR and CDR2 is SFDVKD. V lost 6 bases, J lost 0 bases, and 11 bases lay in between. This chain's CDR3 is CATSPGTHSYEQYF. DNA for the CDR3: TGTGCCACCAGTCCCGGGACTCACTCCTACGAGCAGTACTTC.

The V call is TRBV27, the J call TRBJ1-1; the D is unclear. Germline V gene data show CDR1 as MNHEY and CDR2 as SMNVEV (reference sequence). The ends were cut back, 5 bases at V and 6 bases at J, with 16 bases in the middle. This CDR3 has 14 amino acids. CDR3: CASSLSLLGAEAFF. In DNA, the CDR3 is TGTGCCAGCAGTCTCAGTCTGCTGGGCGCTGAAGCTTTCTTT.

The rearrangement joins TRBV27 to TRBJ2-7, with a weak D call TRBD2 (6 bases). Trimming pared 4 bases from V and 2 bases from J, leaving 15 bases between. Germline values: CDR1 MNHEY, CDR2 SMNVEV (reference sequence). The CDR3 runs to 15 residues. The CDR3, as DNA: TGTGCCAGCAGTTACGGGACTCAAAGTACCTACGAGCAGTACTTC. This encodes CASSYGTQSTYEQYF.

At least ten counts were recorded for this clonotype. The chain combines TRBV28 with TRBJ2-7; 10 nucleotides line up with TRBD1. The CDR3 consists of 15 residues. Trimming cost V 4 bases and J 2 bases; bases outside gene matches: 5. CDR1 and CDR2 (germline): MDHEN, SYDVKM. CDR3 region: CASSSGQGLAYEQYF. CDR3 coding DNA: TGTGCCAGCAGTTCGGGACAGGGGCTGGCCTACGAGCAGTACTTC.

This clonotype was picked up a small number of times. The chain joins TRBV7-9 to TRBJ1-2; D unclear. The germline CDR1 and CDR2 sequences are SEHNR and FQNEAQ (reference sequence). V was cut by 1 base and J by 8 bases, with 8 bases left in between. This CDR3 contains 12 residues. As DNA, the CDR3 is TGTGCCAGCAGCTTAGGCCATCCAGGCTACACCTTC. Its protein is CASSLGHPGYTF.

V and J are TRBV20-1 and TRBJ2-1; a weak D match, TRBD2 (6 bases). Deletions cut 3 bases from V and 8 bases from J, with 17 bases between. Germline V gene data show CDR1 as DFQATT and CDR2 as SNEGSKA (reference sequence). This CDR3 is built from 14 residues. The CDR3 loop reads CSASGSKLWYEQFF. Here the CDR3 DNA reads TGCAGTGCTAGCGGGAGTAAGTTGTGGTATGAGCAGTTCTTC.

This clonotype was detected a few times. The chain joins TRBV11-2 to TRBJ1-5; D is ambiguous. Germline V lookup: CDR1 SGHAT, CDR2 FQNNGV. Trimming left V 1 base short and J 4 bases short, with 8 bases between. The CDR3 runs 14 residues. CDR3 nucleotides: TGTGCCAGCAGCTTAGTTGCTGTGAATCAGCCCCAGCATTTT. This codes for CASSLVAVNQPQHF.

The V call is TRBV3-1, the J call TRBJ2-7, with D tentatively TRBD1 or TRBD2 (6 bases each). CDR1 and CDR2 (germline): LGHDT, YNNKEL (reference sequence). Trimming removed 0 bases from V and 7 bases from J, with 25 bases in between. This CDR3 is 18 amino acids long. The CDR3 reads CASSQESGGLSSYNEQYF. CDR3 nucleotides: TGTGCCAGCAGCCAAGAAAGTGGGGGGCTAAGCTCCTACAATGAGCAGTACTTC.

Notes on this clonotype: Mismatch with germline at one junction end may stem from a read error. J is TRBJ2-7 and V is TRBV3-1; D remains ambiguous. CDR3 length: 12 amino acids. CDR1 and CDR2 (germline): LGHDT, YNNKEL (reference sequence). The CDR3 region is CAGSRTANEQYF. CDR3 sequence (DNA): TGTGCCGGCAGCCGTACAGCTAACGAGCAGTACTTC.

This clonotype has a count of ten or more. One end of the junction fails to match germline, which may point to a read error. The chain joins TRBV5-1 to TRBJ2-3; maybe TRBD1 (5 bases). The CDR3 length is 15 residues. Germline V gene lookup returns CDR1 SGHRS and CDR2 YFSETQ. The CDR3 bases are TGTGCCAGCAGCTTAAGGGGTTTTAGCACAGATACGCAGTATTTT. As protein: CASSLRGFSTDTQYF. Combining the CDR3 with reference TRBV5-1 and TRBJ2-3 gives the whole variable domain KAGVTQTPRYLIKTRGQQVTLSCSPISGHRSVSWYQQTPGQGLQFLFEYFSETQRNKGNFPGRFSGRQFSNSRSEMNVSTLELGDSALYLCASSLRGFSTDTQYFGPGTRLTVL.

V usage is TRBV5-1 and J usage is TRBJ2-5; D is undetermined. CDR3 length: 13 residues. From germline, CDR1 is SGHRS and CDR2 YFSETQ. Trimming left V 4 bases short and J 11 bases short, with 18 bases between. The CDR3 loop reads CASSPSMVNEQYF. The CDR3 DNA follows: TGCGCCAGCAGCCCCTCCATGGTGAATGAGCAGTACTTC.

V gene TRBV5-4 combines with J gene TRBJ2-1, with 9 positions matching TRBD2. Trimming at V came to 3 bases and at J to 0 bases, leaving 10 bases not matched to a gene. This CDR3 spans 18 amino acids. Per the germline V gene, CDR1 is SGHNT and CDR2 is YYREEE (reference sequence). The CDR3 nucleotides are TGTGCCAGCAGCTGGCTATTTAGCGGGAGAGGCTCCTACAATGAGCAGTTCTTC. As protein: CASSWLFSGRGSYNEQFF.

Details on this clonotype: This may arise from a read error, as a much more abundant clone is one base away. The chain joins TRBV27 to TRBJ2-7; D could derive from TRBD1 or TRBD2 (5 bases each). CDR1 is MNHEY and CDR2 is SMNVEV in the germline V gene (reference sequence). This CDR3 region has 14 residues. V lost 3 bases to trimming and J lost 0 bases, with 9 bases between them. CDR3 sequence reads: CASSFWGSSYEQYF. The CDR3 region has the DNA TGTGCCAGCAGTTTCTGGGGGAGCTCCTACGAGCAGTACTTC.

The rearrangement links TRBV6-2 or TRBV6-3 to TRBJ2-5; D unclear. The V gene lost 6 bases and the J gene lost 5 bases, with 10 bases spanning the gap. Germline V lookup: CDR1 MNHEY, CDR2 SVGEGT. CDR3 size: 12 residues. This chain's CDR3 is CASRQIGETQYF. CDR3 nucleotide sequence: TGTGCCAGCAGACAGATAGGGGAGACCCAGTACTTC.

As regards this clonotype: At one end, the junction sequence differs from germline, possibly due to a read error. This rearrangement joins TRBV2 to TRBJ2-1, with 14 positions matching TRBD2. The CDR3 totals 15 residues. CDR1 and CDR2 (germline): SNHLY, FYNNEI. The CDR3 sequence is CVSSWTSGGYNEQFF. CDR3 coding DNA: TGTGTCAGCAGTTGGACTAGCGGGGGGTACAATGAGCAGTTCTTC.

The rearrangement links TRBV29-1 to TRBJ1-2; D is unresolved. The germline gives CDR1 SQVTM, CDR2 ANQGSEA. The V and J ends lost 3 bases and 5 bases respectively, with 13 bases between them. The CDR3 loop spans 13 amino acids. The CDR3 is CSVDPRGSYGYTF. The CDR3 region has the DNA TGCAGCGTTGACCCTCGTGGGTCATATGGCTACACCTTC.

This clonotype was counted between two and nine times. The chain combines TRBV19 with TRBJ2-1, with D perhaps TRBD2 (6 bases). Germline values: CDR1 LNHDA, CDR2 SQIVND (reference sequence). The V end was cut by 5 bases, the J end by 5 bases, with 19 bases between. The CDR3 is 16 residues long. The CDR3 DNA is TGTGCCAGTAGTCACACCGGGACTCGAGCAAACAATGAGCAGTTCTTC. This gives the protein CASSHTGTRANNEQFF.